This TCR beta chain was observed in a study of shared clonotypes between healthy human individuals. About this clone itself: Its antigen is currently unknown.

Study-wide points: Investigators collected only blood, and repertoires in tissues likely differ. Among donors, clonotype sharing was expected to be affected by sequencing depth.

In the source study's methods: With immunoSEQ giving junction-only sequences and no quality scores, filtering differed. Generated by immunoSEQ multiplex PCR, the TCRdb table keeps only in-frame clones and is missing some. V and J calls and clone size follow that table, whereas D and trimming were derived from the DNA. The top ten hold around 14% of the sample, which has hundreds of thousands of clones, roughly 80% seen once. Trimming cost V 5 bases and J 1 base; bases outside gene matches: 8. The germline gives CDR1 SGHVS, CDR2 FNYEAQ. The length of the CDR3 is 16 residues. Sequenced: PBMCs. This TCR derives from a woman aged 40 to 50 in good health. Some clones in this sample may be carry-over from other donors' samples. The chain couples TRBV7-6 to TRBJ2-5, with 9 bases matching TRBD2. CDR3 in amino acids: CASSILLAGPQETQYF. For the CDR3, the DNA is TGTGCCAGCAGCATCTTACTAGCGGGCCCCCAAGAGACCCAGTACTTC.